A selection of T cell receptor beta chains follows, all from one sample in a study of CD8 T cells in Susac syndrome. MiXCR, run by TCRdb on the immunoSEQ multiplex PCR reads, gives a single entry per CDR3 protein. The sample yields 150,000 to 200,000 distinct CDR3 sequences, 85% to 95% seen once. The sample taken for sequencing was CD4+ T cells from PBMCs. These receptors all come from a human donor in good health. Each CDR3 is given with its conserved first and last residue. The D gene is left open where the match is weak. Size is omitted from some rows. Given values are once, few, many or a class for expanded clones.

v_call: TRBV7-2; clone_size: NA; d_call: NA; j_call: TRBJ1-2; cdr3_aa: CASSSMGGYTF; cdr3_nt: TGTGCCAGCAGCTCCATGGGGGGCTACACCTTC
v_call: TRBV9; clone_size: NA; d_call: NA; j_call: TRBJ1-4; cdr3_aa: CASSLFGMSDEKLFF; cdr3_nt: TGTGCCAGCAGCCTTTTTGGGATGTCGGATGAAAAACTGTTTTTT
v_call: TRBV20-1; clone_size: NA; d_call: NA; j_call: TRBJ2-6; cdr3_aa: CSARPISGANVLTF; cdr3_nt: TGCAGTGCTAGACCGATCTCTGGGGCCAACGTCCTGACTTTC
v_call: TRBV29-1; clone_size: NA; d_call: NA; j_call: TRBJ1-3; cdr3_aa: CSAGGGHGDTIYF; cdr3_nt: TGCAGCGCAGGAGGCGGTCATGGGGACACCATATATTTT
v_call: TRBV25-1; clone_size: NA; d_call: NA; j_call: TRBJ1-4; cdr3_aa: CASGAGRGEKLFF; cdr3_nt: TGTGCCAGCGGTGCAGGGAGAGGCGAAAAACTGTTTTTT
v_call: TRBV12-3/TRBV12-4; clone_size: NA; d_call: NA; j_call: TRBJ2-2; cdr3_aa: CASSFHRLTGELFF; cdr3_nt: TGTGCCAGCAGTTTTCACAGACTGACCGGGGAGCTGTTTTTT
v_call: TRBV6-5; clone_size: NA; d_call: NA; j_call: TRBJ2-1; cdr3_aa: CASRRTAYNEQFF; cdr3_nt: TGTGCCAGCAGGAGGACAGCCTACAATGAGCAGTTCTTC
v_call: TRBV30; clone_size: NA; d_call: NA; j_call: TRBJ2-6; cdr3_aa: CAWSVGFSGANVLTF; cdr3_nt: TGTGCCTGGAGTGTGGGGTTCTCTGGGGCCAACGTCCTGACTTTC
v_call: TRBV12-3/TRBV12-4; clone_size: NA; d_call: NA; j_call: TRBJ1-5; cdr3_aa: CASSLTETFTRNQPQHF; cdr3_nt: TGTGCCAGCAGTTTAACGGAAACATTTACACGGAATCAGCCCCAGCATTTT
v_call: TRBV29-1; clone_size: once; d_call: NA; j_call: TRBJ1-3; cdr3_aa: CSVAGPGNTIYF; cdr3_nt: TGCAGCGTTGCAGGGCCTGGAAACACCATATATTTT
v_call: TRBV7-6; clone_size: NA; d_call: NA; j_call: TRBJ1-1; cdr3_aa: CASSVVGLAAEAFF; cdr3_nt: TGTGCCAGCAGCGTAGTCGGGTTGGCGGCTGAAGCTTTCTTT
v_call: TRBV27; clone_size: NA; d_call: NA; j_call: TRBJ1-6; cdr3_aa: CASSPTLLNSPLHF; cdr3_nt: TGTGCCAGCAGCCCTACCCTGTTGAATTCACCCCTCCACTTT
v_call: TRBV13; clone_size: NA; d_call: NA; j_call: TRBJ2-3; cdr3_aa: CASSLGAGDTQYF; cdr3_nt: TGTGCCAGCAGCTTAGGGGCAGGGGATACGCAGTATTTT
v_call: TRBV4-3; clone_size: NA; d_call: TRBD1; j_call: TRBJ1-1; cdr3_aa: CASSQDLSGGQGRAWAAEAFF; cdr3_nt: TGCGCCAGCAGCCAAGATCTATCCGGAGGACAGGGAAGGGCTTGGGCCGCTGAAGCTTTCTTT
v_call: TRBV23-1; clone_size: NA; d_call: NA; j_call: TRBJ1-6; cdr3_aa: CASSPARGHNSPLHF; cdr3_nt: TGCGCCAGCAGTCCAGCACGGGGACATAATTCACCCCTCCACTTT
v_call: TRBV20-1; clone_size: NA; d_call: NA; j_call: TRBJ1-1; cdr3_aa: CSARDLQGYTEAFF; cdr3_nt: TGCAGTGCTAGAGATTTGCAGGGCTACACTGAAGCTTTCTTT
v_call: TRBV7-9; clone_size: NA; d_call: NA; j_call: TRBJ1-2; cdr3_aa: CASSQTGMGLNGYTF; cdr3_nt: TGTGCCAGCAGCCAAACAGGGATGGGACTTAATGGCTACACCTTC
v_call: TRBV27; clone_size: once; d_call: TRBD1; j_call: TRBJ1-2; cdr3_aa: CASSFRTGARGYTF; cdr3_nt: TGTGCCAGCAGTTTCCGGACAGGGGCGCGAGGCTACACCTTC
v_call: TRBV2; clone_size: NA; d_call: TRBD2; j_call: TRBJ2-1; cdr3_aa: CASSEASGGQLYNEQFF; cdr3_nt: TGTGCCAGCAGTGAGGCTAGCGGGGGCCAACTCTACAATGAGCAGTTCTTC
v_call: TRBV21-1; clone_size: NA; d_call: NA; j_call: TRBJ2-3; cdr3_aa: CASSKAPRDTQYF; cdr3_nt: TGTGCCAGCAGCAAAGCGCCGCGAGATACGCAGTATTTT
v_call: TRBV6-2/TRBV6-3; clone_size: once; d_call: TRBD1; j_call: TRBJ2-5; cdr3_aa: CASRGQGKETQYF; cdr3_nt: TGTGCCAGCAGAGGACAGGGAAAAGAGACCCAGTACTTC
v_call: TRBV5-1; clone_size: NA; d_call: NA; j_call: TRBJ1-2; cdr3_aa: CASSSAAGLYGYTF; cdr3_nt: TGCGCCAGCAGCTCGGCGGCAGGGCTGTATGGCTACACCTTC
v_call: TRBV18; clone_size: NA; d_call: TRBD1; j_call: TRBJ1-1; cdr3_aa: CASLPIGQGGPEAFF; cdr3_nt: TGTGCCAGCTTACCAATCGGACAGGGAGGCCCTGAAGCTTTCTTT
v_call: TRBV19; clone_size: NA; d_call: TRBD1; j_call: TRBJ1-6; cdr3_aa: CASSTRTGSSSPLHF; cdr3_nt: TGTGCCAGTAGTACCCGGACAGGTTCATCCTCACCCCTCCACTTT
v_call: TRBV12-3/TRBV12-4; clone_size: NA; d_call: NA; j_call: TRBJ2-1; cdr3_aa: CASSLGTVAYNEQFF; cdr3_nt: TGTGCCAGCAGTTTAGGGACAGTGGCCTACAATGAGCAGTTCTTC
v_call: TRBV2; clone_size: NA; d_call: TRBD1; j_call: TRBJ1-1; cdr3_aa: CALLGWGSLQGEAFF; cdr3_nt: TGTGCCTTGCTAGGTTGGGGTTCATTACAGGGGGAAGCTTTCTTT